This T cell receptor (beta chain) was captured in a study of CD8 T cells in ankylosing spondylitis (dated by TCRdb to 2016 to 2017). Some background on the complete study: T cell receptor beta repertoires were profiled in healthy donors and ankylosing spondylitis patients so that disease-linked TCR variants could be found. In total, the full study cohort was made up of 95 to 110 healthy donors and about two dozen ankylosing spondylitis patients. Peripheral blood was sampled, and synovial fluid was also collected from ankylosing spondylitis patients. Study-level results and caveats: According to the report, matched synovial fluid samples from ankylosing spondylitis patients were significantly enriched for the disease-linked clones. A TCR beta motif of about 8 highly homologous amino acid variants appeared characteristic of blood from ankylosing spondylitis patients. Some motif variants had previously been reported in the synovial fluid and blood of reactive arthritis patients, which suggests shared mechanisms of disease initiation. A CD8+ phenotype was shown by the disease-linked clones, which were found at relatively low frequencies in peripheral blood.

Reads for this sample came from an Illumina HiSeq 2500. TCR beta libraries were prepared by quantitative 5'-RACE with molecular barcodes. The authors processed their data as follows. Disease-linked TCR variants were identified with a new computational method built on a probabilistic model of VDJ rearrangement. TCRdb took the public reads, trimmed them with fastp at Q25, ran MiXCR for clone calling and kept in-frame beta chains. Rows merge per CDR3 protein into single entries with the most common DNA and genes. These V and J calls rely on TCRdb rather than the paper's analysis. Here the sample has roughly 400,000 distinct CDR3 sequences; 20% to 25% occur a single time. The top ten constitute roughly a sixth of the sample. About this clonotype itself: Its antigen has not been determined. Base quality data are lacking; no much larger clone is found one base away.

Via the germline V gene, CDR1 is SNHLY and CDR2 FYNNEI. The CDR3 runs 14 amino acids, cysteine and phenylalanine included. Left in the record is the CDR3 DNA by itself, 42 bases read in frame from the first base. Trimming accounts for 4 bases at V and 4 bases at J, while the number of junction bases matched to no gene is 2. The sequencing sample was made of blood, either unsorted or a sorted T cell fraction (not recorded which). The rearranged chain carries TRBV2 and TRBJ2-1; 9 nucleotides in the junction match TRBD1. The source is a male donor with ankylosing spondylitis. The sequence in DNA is TGTGCCAGCAGTGGACAGGGGGGGTACAATGAGCAGTTCTTC. Its product reads: CASSGQGGYNEQFF. Full variable domain (CDR3 extended with the reference TRBV2 and TRBJ2-1 proteins): EPEVTQTPSHQVTQMGQEVILRCVPISNHLYFYWYRQILGQKVEFLVSFYNNEISEKSEIFDDQFSVERPDGSNFTLKIRSTKLEDSAMYFCASSGQGGYNEQFFGPGTRLTVL.